Shown below are 32 T cell receptor beta chains from a single sample sequenced in a study of cytomegalovirus exposure and HLA in healthy donors. PCR employed 60 Vbeta and 13 Jbeta primers. The table came from immunoSEQ multiplex PCR; TCRdb's copy has only in-frame clones and leaves some out. Of 100,000 to 150,000 clones listed, approximately 72% are singletons. The sequenced material came from PBMCs. The receptors shown here come from a human donor in good health.

This clone was counted only a few times. The rearrangement joins TRBV27 to TRBJ2-5; 7 bases match TRBD2. With V trimmed by 4 bases and J by 5 bases, 16 bases remained unmatched. This CDR3 is built from 17 residues. Per the germline V gene, CDR1 is MNHEY and CDR2 is SMNVEV (reference sequence). The CDR3 DNA reads TGTGCCAGCAGTTCTATCGGACTAGACAGAACTAGGGAGACCCAGTACTTC. Its protein product is CASSSIGLDRTRETQYF.

This chain connects TRBV18 to TRBJ1-1; weak D call: TRBD1 (6 bases). This CDR3 has 15 residues. Trimming left V 3 bases short and J 0 bases short, with 11 bases between. Per germline, CDR1 KGHSH and CDR2 LQKENI. In DNA form, the CDR3 reads TGTGCCAGCTCACCCGAGGACAGCCTGAACACTGAAGCTTTCTTT. Protein sequence: CASSPEDSLNTEAFF.

The J gene is TRBJ1-4, the V gene TRBV7-2; no clear D. Germline loops: CDR1 SGHTA, CDR2 FQGNSA. V gave up 5 bases and J gave up 2 bases, with 9 bases separating them. This CDR3 region has 14 residues. CDR3 sequence reads: CASSPGGTNEKLFF. In DNA, the CDR3 is TGTGCCAGCAGCCCCGGCGGGACTAATGAAAAACTGTTTTTT.

This clone has more than one count but fewer than ten. The chain links TRBV9 to TRBJ1-5; maybe TRBD1 (5 bases). Germline assignment: CDR1 SGDLS and CDR2 YYNGEE. Trimming took 4 bases from V and 2 from J, leaving 13 bases between them. The length of the CDR3 is 15 residues. The CDR3 is CASSPGGGRNQPQHF. As DNA, the CDR3 is TGTGCCAGCAGCCCCGGCGGGGGACGCAATCAGCCCCAGCATTTT.

Details on this clone: Its ends do not fully match the called genes, so a read error is possible. The CDR3 DNA reads as TGTGCTAGCAGCTTGACTTCCGAGTCCGGGGCCCAGTACTTC. Translating gives CASSLTSESGAQYF. The chain links TRBV7-7 to TRBJ2-5; tentatively, D is TRBD2 (5 bases). Germline V CDR1 and CDR2: SSHAT, FNYEAQ (reference sequence). The CDR3 consists of 14 residues.

The chain combines TRBV7-3 with TRBJ1-1; 7 nucleotides match TRBD1. Losses at the gene ends were 4 bases for V and 1 base for J; bases not matched to a gene: 6. CDR1 SGHTA and CDR2 FQGTGA come from the germline V gene. This CDR3 spans 15 amino acids. The chain's CDR3 is CASSSPDRENTEAFF. DNA for the CDR3: TGTGCCAGCAGCTCCCCAGACAGGGAGAACACTGAAGCTTTCTTT. Full variable domain (outside the CDR3, taken from reference TRBV7-3 and TRBJ1-1): GAGVSQTPSNKVTEKGKYVELRCDPISGHTALYWYRQSLGQGPEFLIYFQGTGAADDSGLPNDRFFAVRPEGSVSTLKIQRTERGDSAVYLCASSSPDRENTEAFFGQGTRLTVV.

V gene TRBV6-1 combines with J gene TRBJ2-7; 9 nucleotides align to TRBD1. The CDR3 has 18 residues. J gave up 2 bases and V 1 base, and 12 bases lay outside the gene matches. Germline lookup yields CDR1 MNHNS and CDR2 SASEGT. CDR3 coding DNA: TGTGCCAGCAGTGAAGGTCCTTCGGCGGGACAGGGAACCTACGAGCAGTACTTC. Its protein is CASSEGPSAGQGTYEQYF.

V usage is TRBV12-5 and J usage is TRBJ2-7, with 8 bases aligning to TRBD1. V was pared by 1 base and J by 6 bases, with 2 bases of the junction left unmatched. CDR1 LGHNT and CDR2 FRNRAP come from the germline V gene. The CDR3 loop spans 13 amino acids. This CDR3 is CASGLGTGGEQYF. In DNA form, the CDR3 reads TGTGCTAGTGGTTTGGGAACAGGGGGCGAGCAGTACTTC.

The J gene is TRBJ2-7, the V gene TRBV6-5, with D tentatively TRBD2 (6 bases). Germline V gene sequence: CDR1 MNHEY, CDR2 SVGAGI. V was pared by 7 bases and J by 9 bases, with 16 bases between. The CDR3 is made up of 12 amino acids. The CDR3 DNA reads as TGTGCCAGCACCTCCAGGGAGGCTGTGCAGTACTTC. As protein: CASTSREAVQYF.

As regards this clone: Other DNA sequences within the sample encode an identical CDR3. This chain connects TRBV9 to TRBJ2-3, with 12 bases matching TRBD2. The CDR3 has 16 amino acids. V shed 0 bases and J 2 bases; nucleotides not matched to a gene: 1. The germline gives CDR1 SGDLS, CDR2 YYNGEE. CDR3 sequence (DNA): TGTGCCAGCAGCGTAGGGACTAGCGGGGTCACAGATACGCAGTATTTT. This encodes CASSVGTSGVTDTQYF. Drawing the rest from reference TRBV9 and TRBJ2-3, the complete variable domain is DSGVTQTPKHLITATGQRVTLRCSPRSGDLSVYWYQQSLDQGLQFLIQYYNGEERAKGNILERFSAQQFPDLHSELNLSSLELGDSALYFCASSVGTSGVTDTQYFGPGTRLTVL.

This chain connects TRBV6-1 to TRBJ2-4; D not certain. This CDR3 region has 11 residues. Trimming stripped 2 bases from V and 11 bases from J, with 7 bases between. Germline V CDR1 and CDR2: MNHNS, SASEGT. The CDR3 DNA reads as TGTGCCAGCAGTGAACAGGTTTTTCAGTACTTC. This codes for CASSEQVFQYF.

The V call is TRBV19, the J call TRBJ2-7; the match to TRBD2 covers 8 bases. The germline V gene has CDR1 LNHDA and CDR2 SQIVND (reference sequence). The CDR3 extends over 14 amino acids. Unmatched junction bases numbered 8, after V lost 3 bases and J lost 7 bases. In DNA form, the CDR3 reads TGTGCCAGTAGTATCACGGGAGGGACTGGAGAGCAGTACTTC. Translation gives CASSITGGTGEQYF.

The chain couples TRBV28 to TRBJ1-2; the match to TRBD1 covers 9 bases. The CDR3 is made up of 16 amino acids. After removal of 5 bases from V and 8 bases from J, the junction contained 15 bases not matched to a gene. Germline assignment: CDR1 MDHEN and CDR2 SYDVKM. CDR3 sequence (DNA): TGTGCCAGCAGTCCCCCGGGACAGGGCTCGGGGGGGGGCTACACCTTC. Translating gives CASSPPGQGSGGGYTF.

As to this clone: It is unclear where the CDR3 begins or ends on the DNA, so no DNA is shown, and the CDR3 is as TCRdb lists it. The CDR3 loop reads CASFGTGSADTRYF. The J gene is TRBJ2-3, the V gene TRBV19; the listed D gene, TRBD1, was not tested against the DNA. Ends included, the CDR3 has 14 residues. Germline lookup yields CDR1 LNHDA and CDR2 SQIVND (reference sequence).

The chain employs TRBV7-2 and TRBJ1-4; D is ambiguous. Germline V lookup: CDR1 SGHTA, CDR2 FQGNSA. The CDR3 extends over 16 amino acids. V was clipped by 5 bases and J by 7 bases, with 20 bases between them. CDR3 amino acids: CASSLYGLRESEKLFF. CDR3 DNA: TGTGCCAGCAGCCTCTACGGGCTGCGGGAGAGTGAAAAACTGTTTTTT.

The chain employs TRBV5-1 and TRBJ2-7, with 10 bases identical to TRBD1. The ends lost 6 bases at V and 6 bases at J; junction bases unmatched: 3. Looked up from germline, CDR1 is SGHRS and CDR2 is YFSETQ. CDR3 size: 12 residues. The CDR3 loop is CASIGQGGEQYF. CDR3 sequence (DNA): TGCGCCAGCATTGGACAGGGGGGCGAGCAGTACTTC.

CDR3 DNA sequence: TGTGCCAGCAGCTCCAGGGGAACCTATGGCTACACCTTC. It codes for CASSSRGTYGYTF. The chain recombines TRBV7-2 with TRBJ1-2, with D tentatively TRBD1 (6 bases). Germline V gene lookup returns CDR1 SGHTA and CDR2 FQGNSA. The CDR3 is made up of 13 amino acids. V was shortened by 4 bases and J by 4 bases, with 10 bases between the two germline ends. Together with reference TRBV7-2 and TRBJ1-2, the CDR3 gives the full variable domain: GAGVSQSPSNKVTEKGKDVELRCDPISGHTALYWYRQSLGQGLEFLIYFQGNSAPDKSGLPSDRFSAERTGGSVSTLTIQRTQQEDSAVYLCASSSRGTYGYTFGSGTRLTVV.

This clone was seen a few times. The chain uses TRBV30 and TRBJ2-1, with 9 bases aligning to TRBD2. This CDR3 comprises 15 residues. Germline CDR1 reads GTSNPN; CDR2 reads SVGIG (reference sequence). J gave up 5 bases and V 6 bases, and 11 bases lay outside the gene matches. The DNA for the CDR3 is TGTGCCTGTTCCGGGGGGACTAGCAGGAACAATGAGCAGTTCTTC. Its protein product is CACSGGTSRNNEQFF.

This chain connects TRBV7-7 to TRBJ2-1, with TRBD2 matching 11 bases. The CDR3 totals 15 residues. Germline lookup yields CDR1 SSHAT and CDR2 FNYEAQ (reference sequence). V lost 2 bases and J lost 7; bases outside the gene matches: 4. CDR3 bases: TGTGCCAGCAGCTTACAACTAGCGGGAGCGAATGAGCAGTTCTTC. Its translation is CASSLQLAGANEQFF.

The chain carries TRBV2 and TRBJ1-2; TRBD1 is a possible D gene (6 bases). CDR1 is SNHLY, CDR2 FYNNEI, per germline. The CDR3 sequence is 12 residues long. Trimming stripped 6 bases from V and 4 bases from J, with 9 bases between. Here the CDR3 DNA reads TGTGCCAGCAGAGCGGACAGCTATGGCTACACCTTC. The encoded protein is CASRADSYGYTF.

The gene calls are TRBV7-2 and TRBJ2-5; a possible D gene is TRBD1 (5 bases). This CDR3 is built from 13 residues. CDR1 SGHTA and CDR2 FQGNSA come from the germline V gene. With 5 bases removed from V and 3 bases from J, the gap between germline ends came to 10 bases. CDR3 nucleotide sequence: TGTGCCAGCAGCCTAGGGGCCAAAGAGACCCAGTACTTC. This encodes CASSLGAKETQYF.

V and J are TRBV5-6 and TRBJ2-7; TRBD2 is a possible D gene (6 bases). The germline gives CDR1 SGHDT, CDR2 YYEEEE. V was pared by 3 bases and J by 1 base, with 17 bases between. The CDR3 is made up of 16 amino acids. Here the CDR3 reads CASSSLLRDLSYEQYF. CDR3 nucleotide sequence: TGTGCCAGCAGCTCACTCCTCAGGGACTTGTCCTACGAGCAGTACTTC.

V and J are TRBV9 and TRBJ1-1; D is unresolved. V lost 0 bases to trimming and J lost 5 bases, with 8 bases between them. Germline CDR1 SGDLS, CDR2 YYNGEE. The CDR3 is 13 amino acids. CDR3: CASSVGTGTEAFF. The CDR3 DNA reads as TGTGCCAGCAGCGTAGGCACGGGGACTGAAGCTTTCTTT.

This clone was counted a single time. V is TRBV5-4 and J is TRBJ2-7, with 7 positions matching TRBD1. Trimming removed 4 bases from V and 3 bases from J; junction bases left unmatched: 10. This CDR3 region has 15 residues. Germline lookup yields CDR1 SGHNT and CDR2 YYREEE (reference sequence). CDR3 region: CASSPETGFVYEQYF. The CDR3 DNA sequence: TGTGCCAGCAGCCCGGAGACAGGGTTTGTCTACGAGCAGTACTTC.

The chain joins TRBV29-1 to TRBJ1-4; TRBD1 might be the D (6 bases). This CDR3 has 12 residues. The germline V gene encodes CDR1 SQVTM and CDR2 ANQGSEA. The V end was cut by 6 bases, the J end by 8 bases, with 13 bases between. In nucleotides, the CDR3 is TGCAGCGTCCTACAGGGTAGCGAAAAACTGTTTTTT. Translating it yields CSVLQGSEKLFF.

In its sample, this clone was seen a few times. The rearrangement links TRBV30 to TRBJ2-1, with D possibly being TRBD2 (5 bases). Germline values: CDR1 GTSNPN, CDR2 SVGIG (reference sequence). The CDR3 covers 16 residues. V was cut by 3 bases and J by 6 bases, with 21 bases left in between. CDR3 sequence reads: CAWSTRSALTSNEQFF. The CDR3 DNA reads TGTGCCTGGAGCACCCGGTCAGCCCTCACTAGCAATGAGCAGTTCTTC.

This clone was picked up a small number of times. The rearrangement uses TRBV7-8 and TRBJ1-1, with a possible D match to TRBD1 (6 bases). This CDR3 region has 14 residues. The V gene lost 2 bases and the J gene lost 2 bases, with 9 bases spanning the gap. CDR1 is SGHVS, CDR2 FQNEAQ, per germline. CDR3 in amino acids: CASSLTDRNTEAFF. The DNA for the CDR3 is TGTGCCAGCAGCTTAACGGACAGAAACACTGAAGCTTTCTTT.

The genes are TRBV11-2 and TRBJ1-4, with TRBD1 matching over 9 bases. From germline, CDR1 is SGHAT and CDR2 FQNNGV. Unmatched junction bases numbered 9, after V lost 5 bases and J lost 8 bases. The CDR3 totals 15 residues. The CDR3 DNA sequence: TGTGCCAGCAGCACGACGACAGGGGGAGGGGAAAAACTGTTTTTT. As protein: CASSTTTGGGEKLFF.

The table lists this clone with a few counts. The chain recombines TRBV6-1 with TRBJ1-5, with 9 bases fitting TRBD1. Germline V CDR1 and CDR2: MNHNS, SASEGT. V shed 6 bases and J 5 bases; nucleotides not matched to a gene: 8. The CDR3 extends over 15 amino acids. Here the CDR3 reads CASSDGQGSYQPQHF. The CDR3 coding sequence is TGTGCCAGCAGCGATGGACAGGGGAGTTATCAGCCCCAGCATTTT.

This clone has a handful of counts. The rearrangement joins TRBV27 to TRBJ2-6; tentatively, D is TRBD2 (7 bases). Germline CDR1 MNHEY, CDR2 SMNVEV (reference sequence). V dropped 7 bases and J dropped 3 bases, with 19 bases sitting between them. CDR3 length: 17 residues. CDR3 amino acids: CASTQGGGIRGANVLTF. CDR3 coding DNA: TGTGCCAGCACCCAAGGGGGGGGGATCCGTGGGGCCAACGTCCTGACTTTC.

This clone has just a few counts. The chain couples TRBV19 to TRBJ1-2; maybe TRBD1 (6 bases). The CDR3 length is 18 residues. Germline V gene lookup returns CDR1 LNHDA and CDR2 SQIVND (reference sequence). Trimming took off 1 base at V and 4 bases at J, with 22 bases between the two ends. Written as DNA, the CDR3 is TGTGCCAGTAGTATAGTTAGGGTTCGGGGGGCGCGGGGCTATGGCTACACCTTC. This translates into CASSIVRVRGARGYGYTF. The full variable domain, its missing parts supplied by reference TRBV19 and TRBJ1-2, is DGGITQSPKYLFRKEGQNVTLSCEQNLNHDAMYWYRQDPGQGLRLIYYSQIVNDFQKGDIAEGYSVSREKKESFPLTVTSAQKNPTAFYLCASSIVRVRGARGYGYTFGSGTRLTVV.

The chain carries TRBV19 and TRBJ2-7; D remains unclear. The CDR3 length is 13 residues. Trimming left V 3 bases short and J 6 bases short, with 12 bases between. CDR1 LNHDA and CDR2 SQIVND come from the germline V gene (reference sequence). In nucleotides, the CDR3 is TGTGCCAGTAGTATTATGTTCCCGAGCGAGCAGTACTTC. It codes for CASSIMFPSEQYF.